These 21 T cell receptor beta chains share one sample of origin, sequenced in a study of cytomegalovirus exposure and HLA in healthy donors. Sequencing used immunoSEQ multiplex PCR; TCRdb keeps in-frame clones, though not all of them. The sample holds 60,000 to 75,000 clones; roughly 94% are singletons and the top ten take 6% to 8.5%. Sequencing was carried out using PBMCs. These receptors all stem from a woman aged 18 to 35 in good health and CMV-seropositive.

V is TRBV5-1 and J is TRBJ1-1, with D perhaps TRBD1 (5 bases). Trimming took 2 bases from V and 2 from J, leaving 7 bases between them. Germline loops: CDR1 SGHRS, CDR2 YFSETQ. The CDR3 totals 13 residues. DNA for the CDR3: TGCGCCAGCAGCTTTCAGGGAAACACTGAAGCTTTCTTT. Translation gives CASSFQGNTEAFF.

The V gene is TRBV5-1, the J gene TRBJ1-3; D gene uncertain. The V gene's germline CDR1 is SGHRS and CDR2 YFSETQ. With 0 bases removed from V and 4 bases from J, the gap between germline ends came to 5 bases. This CDR3 has 13 amino acids. The CDR3 DNA reads as TGCGCCAGCAGCTTGGAGGAGGGAAACACCATATATTTT. Residues: CASSLEEGNTIYF. Together with reference TRBV5-1 and TRBJ1-3, the CDR3 gives the full variable domain: KAGVTQTPRYLIKTRGQQVTLSCSPISGHRSVSWYQQTPGQGLQFLFEYFSETQRNKGNFPGRFSGRQFSNSRSEMNVSTLELGDSALYLCASSLEEGNTIYFGEGSWLTVV.

This clone occurred once. The chain links TRBV4-1 to TRBJ2-1; TRBD2 matches at 13 bases. Germline lookup yields CDR1 MGHRA and CDR2 YSYEKL. V lost 5 bases, J lost 10 bases, and 8 bases stayed unmatched. The CDR3 totals 15 residues. In nucleotides, the CDR3 is TGCGCCAGCAGCTCTCGACTAGCGGGGGGTCTAGAGCAGTTCTTC. It codes for CASSSRLAGGLEQFF.

The chain is built from TRBV9 and TRBJ2-6; tentative D call: TRBD2 (6 bases). Trimming cost V 0 bases and J 2 bases, with 12 bases left between them. The CDR3 loop spans 17 amino acids. Per the germline V gene, CDR1 is SGDLS and CDR2 is YYNGEE. The CDR3 protein is CASSVGLWRAGANVLTF. For the CDR3, the DNA is TGTGCCAGCAGCGTAGGGTTGTGGAGGGCTGGGGCCAACGTCCTGACTTTC.

This clone was picked up one time. V and J are TRBV18 and TRBJ2-3; D might be TRBD2 (6 bases). The CDR3 runs to 16 residues. The ends were cut back, 0 bases at V and 1 base at J, with 11 bases in the middle. CDR1 is KGHSH, CDR2 LQKENI, per germline. The CDR3 is CASSPPRPGGTDTQYF. The CDR3 DNA follows: TGTGCCAGCTCACCACCCAGGCCGGGGGGCACAGATACGCAGTATTTT.

The chain uses TRBV5-4 and TRBJ2-7; weak D call: TRBD2 (7 bases). The CDR3 extends over 14 amino acids. Germline values: CDR1 SGHNT, CDR2 YYREEE (reference sequence). V lost 1 base and J lost 5, with 13 bases in between. The DNA of the CDR3 is TGTGCCAGCAGCTTGTCGGGGGGCCGACACGAGCAGTACTTC. Protein sequence: CASSLSGGRHEQYF. Full variable domain (outside the CDR3, taken from reference TRBV5-4 and TRBJ2-7): ETGVTQSPTHLIKTRGQQVTLRCSSQSGHNTVSWYQQALGQGPQFIFQYYREEENGRGNFPPRFSGLQFPNYSSELNVNALELDDSALYLCASSLSGGRHEQYFGPGTRLTVT.

The gene calls are TRBV6-1 and TRBJ2-4; D unclear. Trimming cost V 5 bases and J 4 bases, with 15 bases left between them. Looked up from germline, CDR1 is MNHNS and CDR2 is SASEGT. The CDR3 has 15 amino acids. CDR3: CASSPPGQPKNIQYF. DNA of the CDR3: TGTGCCAGCAGTCCCCCGGGTCAGCCAAAAAACATTCAGTACTTC.

V usage is TRBV9 and J usage is TRBJ2-7, with 8 bases that match TRBD2. V dropped 0 bases and J dropped 7; count of bases not matched to a gene: 9. The CDR3 runs to 15 residues. Germline V gene data show CDR1 as SGDLS and CDR2 as YYNGEE. Written as DNA, the CDR3 is TGTGCCAGCAGCGTAGACACAGCGGGAGTCGGAGAGCAGTACTTC. Its translation: CASSVDTAGVGEQYF.

The V gene is TRBV19, the J gene TRBJ1-1; possibly TRBD1 for D (5 bases). Trimming left V 5 bases short and J 6 bases short, with 13 bases between. Germline V gene data show CDR1 as LNHDA and CDR2 as SQIVND (reference sequence). The CDR3 has 13 amino acids. CDR3: CASSGGRVAEAFF. CDR3 coding DNA: TGTGCCAGTAGTGGGGGGAGGGTCGCTGAAGCTTTCTTT. Variable domain in full (rest from reference TRBV19 and TRBJ1-1): DGGITQSPKYLFRKEGQNVTLSCEQNLNHDAMYWYRQDPGQGLRLIYYSQIVNDFQKGDIAEGYSVSREKKESFPLTVTSAQKNPTAFYLCASSGGRVAEAFFGQGTRLTVV.

The V and J genes are TRBV6-6 and TRBJ2-3, with a tentative D call TRBD1 (5 bases). The germline gives CDR1 MNHNY, CDR2 SVGAGI (reference sequence). Trimming removed 6 bases at V and 4 bases at J, with 8 bases between. The CDR3 has 12 residues. For the CDR3, the DNA is TGTGCCAGCAGCGCAGGGTCAGATACGCAGTATTTT. Protein sequence: CASSAGSDTQYF.

The chain links TRBV9 to TRBJ1-2; D not resolved. This CDR3 is 15 amino acids long. Germline V lookup: CDR1 SGDLS, CDR2 YYNGEE. V dropped 3 bases and J dropped 4 bases, with 16 bases sitting between them. The CDR3 reads CASSAFGGSRYGYTF. CDR3 nucleotides: TGTGCCAGCAGCGCTTTTGGAGGATCCCGCTATGGCTACACCTTC. Complete variable domain (other parts from reference TRBV9 and TRBJ1-2): DSGVTQTPKHLITATGQRVTLRCSPRSGDLSVYWYQQSLDQGLQFLIQYYNGEERAKGNILERFSAQQFPDLHSELNLSSLELGDSALYFCASSAFGGSRYGYTFGSGTRLTVV.

The chain couples TRBV6-5 to TRBJ1-4; a weak D match, TRBD1 (6 bases). The CDR3 totals 13 residues. The germline CDR1 and CDR2 sequences are MNHEY and SVGAGI. V gave up 8 bases and J gave up 6 bases, with 13 bases separating them. This CDR3 is CASGGGWDEKLFF. As DNA, the CDR3 is TGTGCCAGCGGCGGGGGCTGGGATGAAAAACTGTTTTTT.

This sequence joins TRBV6-6 and TRBJ1-5; weak D call: TRBD1 (6 bases). Germline values: CDR1 MNHNY, CDR2 SVGAGI (reference sequence). There are 14 residues in the CDR3. The ends were cut back, 7 bases at V and 5 bases at J, with 15 bases in the middle. This CDR3 is CASTSYAGDQPQHF. The CDR3 DNA is TGTGCCAGCACCAGTTATGCAGGGGATCAGCCCCAGCATTTT.

V gene TRBV20-1 combines with J gene TRBJ1-4, with TRBD1 as a possible D gene (6 bases). Per germline, CDR1 DFQATT and CDR2 SNEGSKA (reference sequence). The CDR3 is 11 residues long. The CDR3 protein is CSSQGPEKLFF. CDR3 DNA sequence: TGCAGCTCACAGGGCCCTGAAAAACTGTTTTTT.

The CDR3 nucleotides are TGTGCCAGCAGCCAGCCTAGCGGACACAATGAGCAGTTCTTC. It translates to CASSQPSGHNEQFF. This chain links TRBV4-2 with TRBJ2-1; 7 bases are a match to TRBD2. V was clipped by 3 bases and J by 5 bases; unmatched bases: 4. The germline V gene encodes CDR1 LGHNA and CDR2 YNFKEQ. This CDR3 is 14 amino acids long.

This rearrangement joins TRBV9 to TRBJ2-3; 11 nucleotides agree with TRBD2. The V and J ends lost 3 bases and 4 bases, in that order; junction bases with no gene match: 10. The CDR3 has 17 amino acids. CDR1 is SGDLS and CDR2 is YYNGEE in the germline V gene. The CDR3 region has the DNA TGTGCCAGCAGCGCCTTCCACGGGACTAGCGGTTCAGATACGCAGTATTTT. It codes for CASSAFHGTSGSDTQYF.

The CDR3 DNA reads as TGTGCCAGCAGTTCCTTCTATGGCTACACCTTC. This gives the protein CASSSFYGYTF. V usage is TRBV28 and J usage is TRBJ1-2; D uncertain. The V end lost 4 bases, the J end lost 4 bases, and 4 bases lay between the germline ends. There are 11 residues in the CDR3. The germline V gene has CDR1 MDHEN and CDR2 SYDVKM.

CDR3 loop: CASSADARNEQFF. In nucleotides, the CDR3 is TGTGCCAGCAGCGCCGACGCTAGGAATGAGCAGTTCTTC. This sequence joins TRBV9 and TRBJ2-1; D remains ambiguous. The CDR3 spans 13 residues. V dropped 3 bases and J dropped 7 bases, with 11 bases sitting between them. Germline V CDR1 and CDR2: SGDLS, YYNGEE.

The V gene is TRBV2, the J gene TRBJ1-5; 9 positions match TRBD1. The V gene's germline CDR1 is SNHLY and CDR2 FYNNEI. The CDR3 runs 14 residues. The V segment lost 8 bases and the J segment 7 bases; nucleotides outside the gene matches: 9. The CDR3 here is CASDGDRAMQPQHF. In nucleotides, the CDR3 is TGTGCCAGCGACGGGGACAGGGCGATGCAGCCCCAGCATTTT.

The chain uses TRBV19 and TRBJ2-1; 7 nucleotides line up with TRBD2. The trim removed 3 bases at V and 6 bases at J, leaving 8 bases unmatched. This CDR3 spans 15 amino acids. The V gene's germline CDR1 is LNHDA and CDR2 SQIVND (reference sequence). As DNA, the CDR3 is TGTGCCAGTAGTATTGCGGGAGCGTTATTCAATGAGCAGTTCTTC. Its translation: CASSIAGALFNEQFF.

The rearrangement uses TRBV5-4 and TRBJ2-2, with 7 nucleotides matching TRBD1. V shed 5 bases, J shed 4 bases, and the junction held 5 bases outside the gene matches. Germline loops: CDR1 SGHNT, CDR2 YYREEE (reference sequence). This CDR3 has 14 residues. The CDR3 reads CASSTTGATGELFF. The CDR3 nucleotides read TGTGCCAGCAGTACTACAGGGGCCACCGGGGAGCTGTTTTTT. Filled out from reference TRBV5-4 and TRBJ2-2, the complete variable domain reads ETGVTQSPTHLIKTRGQQVTLRCSSQSGHNTVSWYQQALGQGPQFIFQYYREEENGRGNFPPRFSGLQFPNYSSELNVNALELDDSALYLCASSTTGATGELFFGEGSRLTVL.